The sequence of this TCR beta chain was determined in a study of T cell responses to AZD1222 COVID-19 vaccine. Sequencing was performed with immunoSEQ multiplex PCR; in TCRdb, only in-frame clones are kept and a portion is missing. The sample holds tens of thousands of clones, roughly 83% seen once. V was shortened by 3 bases and J by 5 bases, with 16 bases between the two germline ends. This CDR3 has 16 residues. CDR1 is KGHSH, CDR2 LQKENI, per germline. This clone appeared a single time. Its antigen is unidentified. Study-wide findings and caveats: A mostly white British donor set with more females was recruited, and clonal diversity was possibly underestimated. Only a handful of AZD1222 recipients were seropositive at baseline. Repertoires were obtained only post-peak T cell response.

This TCR was sampled from an adult in good health. The rearrangement joins TRBV18 to TRBJ1-4; maybe TRBD1 (5 bases). The sample consisted of peripheral blood, taken on day 0 of AZD1222 vaccination. The CDR3 region has the DNA TGTGCCAGCTCACCTATATTCGGGGGACGGAATGAAAAACTGTTTTTT. Encoded protein: CASSPIFGGRNEKLFF.